The 30 T cell receptor beta chains given below trace back to one sample, sequenced in a study of blood T cell repertoires in COVID-19 (dated by TCRdb to the early 2020s). Library preparation employed the immunoSEQ multiplex PCR assay. In TCRdb, the immuneACCESS table is reduced to in-frame sequences with V and J assigned. These tables do not hold every clone; where another copy was compared, an unresolved V gene accounts for under half, and the others remain unexplained. The sample table lists roughly 190,000 clones, 87% of them with a count of one. Of the sample, around a fifth falls within the top ten clones. The specimen sequenced was peripheral blood. Receptors originate from a man between 60 and 70 years old with active or convalescent COVID-19.

The chain couples TRBV7-9 to TRBJ2-2; a possible D gene is TRBD1 (5 bases). Germline V gene lookup returns CDR1 SEHNR and CDR2 FQNEAQ (reference sequence). V was shortened by 6 bases and J by 0 bases, with 11 bases between the two germline ends. The CDR3 spans 15 residues. CDR3 in amino acids: CASSRQITNTGELFF. CDR3 DNA: TGTGCCAGCAGTCGACAGATAACGAACACCGGGGAGCTGTTTTTT.

V and J are TRBV18 and TRBJ1-4; 8 bases align to TRBD1. J was trimmed by 8 bases and V by 6 bases; bases with no gene match: 8. The length of the CDR3 is 14 residues. Per the germline V gene, CDR1 is KGHSH and CDR2 is LQKENI. The CDR3 bases are TGTGCCAGCTCCCTGGGACAGGTAGAGGAAAAACTGTTTTTT. Residues: CASSLGQVEEKLFF.

The genes are TRBV18 and TRBJ1-2, with TRBD1 matching over 8 bases. V dropped 6 bases and J dropped 2; count of bases not matched to a gene: 11. The length of the CDR3 is 16 residues. Germline V gives CDR1 KGHSH, CDR2 LQKENI. CDR3 residues: CASSRDRGKFNYGYTF. The CDR3 DNA sequence: TGTGCCAGCTCCCGAGACAGGGGCAAATTCAACTATGGCTACACCTTC.

This clone occurred a few times. The chain is built from TRBV4-1 and TRBJ2-2, with 11 nucleotides matching TRBD2. Trimming removed 1 base from V and 6 bases from J; junction bases left unmatched: 7. CDR1 MGHRA and CDR2 YSYEKL come from the germline V gene. The CDR3 spans 17 residues. The CDR3 reads CASSQASGGIGAGELFF. DNA for the CDR3: TGCGCCAGCAGCCAAGCTAGCGGGGGGATTGGTGCCGGGGAGCTGTTTTTT.

The V call is TRBV2, the J call TRBJ1-2; 11 bases are a match to TRBD1. Germline CDR1 reads SNHLY; CDR2 reads FYNNEI. The CDR3 covers 15 residues. The junction had 11 bases not matched to a gene; V was cut back by 6 bases and J by 8 bases. The CDR3 protein is CASRSTSGQGGGYTF. The DNA for the CDR3 is TGTGCCAGCAGGTCCACCTCGGGACAGGGGGGAGGCTACACCTTC.

This clone was seen only once. V gene TRBV6-5 combines with J gene TRBJ1-1, with D possibly TRBD1 on 5 matching bases. CDR3 length equals 15 residues. CDR1 MNHEY and CDR2 SVGAGI come from the germline V gene. The V end was cut by 7 bases, the J end by 3 bases, with 18 bases between. The CDR3 protein is CASINPQGGHTEAFF. The CDR3 DNA is TGTGCCAGCATTAACCCCCAGGGCGGTCACACTGAAGCTTTCTTT.

The chain uses TRBV7-2 and TRBJ2-5; 16 nucleotides align to TRBD2. The germline CDR1 and CDR2 sequences are SGHTA and FQGNSA. The CDR3 length is 16 residues. With V trimmed by 5 bases and J by 2 bases, 2 bases remained unmatched. The chain's CDR3 is CASSQGLAGGQETQYF. The CDR3 DNA is TGTGCCAGCAGCCAGGGACTAGCGGGGGGGCAAGAGACCCAGTACTTC.

The chain uses TRBV2 and TRBJ1-2; 9 bases fit TRBD1. After removal of 8 bases from V and 5 bases from J, the junction contained 9 bases not matched to a gene. The CDR3 runs to 14 residues. Germline CDR1 is SNHLY and CDR2 is FYNNEI. The CDR3 here is CASLARQGGYGYTF. CDR3 bases: TGTGCCAGCCTTGCGCGACAGGGGGGGTATGGCTACACCTTC.

The rearrangement links TRBV5-1 to TRBJ1-4, with D possibly matching TRBD1 (5 bases). From germline, CDR1 is SGHRS and CDR2 YFSETQ. The CDR3 loop spans 16 amino acids. Trimming cost V 0 bases and J 1 base, with 10 bases left between them. The CDR3 DNA reads as TGCGCCAGCAGCTTGGATATCGGGGGAACTAATGAAAAACTGTTTTTT. It encodes CASSLDIGGTNEKLFF.

The chain has TRBV6-6 and TRBJ1-6; D unresolved. The V end was cut by 2 bases, the J end by 9 bases, with 11 bases between. Germline loops: CDR1 MNHNY, CDR2 SVGAGI (reference sequence). CDR3 size: 14 residues. CDR3 sequence reads: CASSYVGEASPLHF. The CDR3 coding sequence is TGTGCCAGCAGTTACGTCGGGGAGGCTTCACCCCTCCACTTT.

V is TRBV6-5 and J is TRBJ2-7, with 8 positions matching TRBD2. The CDR3 sequence is 13 residues long. CDR1 is MNHEY and CDR2 is SVGAGI in the germline V gene. The ends lost 10 bases at V and 0 bases at J; junction bases unmatched: 5. CDR3 residues: CATTGGVSYEQYF. In DNA, the CDR3 is TGTGCCACTACCGGGGGGGTCTCCTACGAGCAGTACTTC.

The gene calls are TRBV19 and TRBJ1-2; TRBD1 matches 10 bases. The J segment lost 6 bases and the V segment lost 3 bases, leaving 4 bases of the junction unmatched. CDR1 and CDR2 (germline): LNHDA, SQIVND (reference sequence). The CDR3 is 14 amino acids. The CDR3 region has the DNA TGTGCCAGTAGTATGACAGGGGGCAGAGATGGCTACACCTTC. Translating it yields CASSMTGGRDGYTF.

The rearrangement links TRBV6-1 to TRBJ1-4, with no clear D. Trimming shortened V by 4 bases and J by 7 bases, and 25 bases separated the two germline ends. Germline V gene data show CDR1 as MNHNS and CDR2 as SASEGT. The CDR3 consists of 18 residues. CDR3 bases: TGTGCCAGCAGTGCGAGTCCTCCGGTAATGTTATATGGTGAAAAACTGTTTTTT. Protein product: CASSASPPVMLYGEKLFF.

The chain joins TRBV19 to TRBJ1-4; D is ambiguous. Trimming pared 3 bases from V and 8 bases from J, leaving 4 bases between. Germline assignment: CDR1 LNHDA and CDR2 SQIVND (reference sequence). The CDR3 is made up of 11 amino acids. The CDR3 reads CASSIGEKLFF. CDR3 coding DNA: TGTGCCAGTAGTATCGGGGAAAAACTGTTTTTT.

The chain uses TRBV3-1 (or the pseudogene TRBV3-2) and TRBJ1-4; tentatively, D is TRBD1 (5 bases). V was trimmed by 4 bases and J by 5 bases, leaving 14 bases between them. This CDR3 region has 15 residues. CDR1 is LGHDT, CDR2 YNNKEL, per germline (reference sequence). The CDR3 sequence: CASSPQGGRNEKLFF. CDR3 in DNA: TGTGCCAGCAGCCCGCAGGGAGGGAGGAATGAAAAACTGTTTTTT.

The chain links TRBV2 to TRBJ2-3; D is possibly TRBD2 (6 bases). From germline, CDR1 is SNHLY and CDR2 FYNNEI. The CDR3 is 16 residues long. V dropped 1 base and J dropped 1 base, with 12 bases sitting between them. The CDR3 nucleotides are TGTGCCAGCAGTGAAGGGGCGGGGCCTCGCACAGATACGCAGTATTTT. It specifies CASSEGAGPRTDTQYF. Together with reference TRBV2 and TRBJ2-3, the CDR3 gives the full variable domain: EPEVTQTPSHQVTQMGQEVILRCVPISNHLYFYWYRQILGQKVEFLVSFYNNEISEKSEIFDDQFSVERPDGSNFTLKIRSTKLEDSAMYFCASSEGAGPRTDTQYFGPGTRLTVL.

V usage is TRBV29-1 and J usage is TRBJ1-2; D unclear. Germline V CDR1 and CDR2: SQVTM, ANQGSEA. The germline V and J ends were trimmed by 0 bases and 5 bases, with 13 bases remaining between them. The CDR3 length is 14 residues. CDR3 residues: CSVEDRRGGYGYTF. CDR3 DNA: TGCAGCGTTGAAGATCGCCGGGGTGGGTATGGCTACACCTTC.

The chain joins TRBV27 to TRBJ1-2, with TRBD1 as a possible D gene (6 bases). The CDR3 extends over 14 amino acids. Looked up from germline, CDR1 is MNHEY and CDR2 is SMNVEV (reference sequence). V was cut by 5 bases and J by 5 bases, with 15 bases left in between. The CDR3 DNA follows: TGTGCCAGCAGTCCACCGGGACATAATTATGGCTACACCTTC. Amino acid sequence: CASSPPGHNYGYTF.

The gene calls are TRBV19 and TRBJ1-2; the D is unclear. The germline V and J ends were trimmed by 6 bases and 0 bases, with 17 bases remaining between them. Germline loops: CDR1 LNHDA, CDR2 SQIVND (reference sequence). The CDR3 extends over 16 amino acids. CDR3 protein: CASRMASGLANYGYTF. The CDR3, as DNA: TGTGCCAGTAGAATGGCCAGCGGCCTAGCTAACTATGGCTACACCTTC.

The chain has TRBV28 and TRBJ1-5, with D hard to call. The ends were cut back, 6 bases at V and 7 bases at J, with 22 bases in the middle. This CDR3 is built from 16 residues. Germline V gene lookup returns CDR1 MDHEN and CDR2 SYDVKM. The CDR3 protein is CASSPWEKGGRQPQHF. The CDR3 DNA sequence: TGTGCCAGCAGCCCGTGGGAGAAGGGAGGGCGCCAGCCCCAGCATTTT. The full variable domain, with the rest looked up from reference TRBV28 and TRBJ1-5, is DVKVTQSSRYLVKRTGEKVFLECVQDMDHENMFWYRQDPGLGLRLIYFSYDVKMKEKGDIPEGYSVSREKKERFSLILESASTNQTSMYLCASSPWEKGGRQPQHFGDGTRLSIL.

The chain is built from TRBV9 and TRBJ2-3; a possible D gene is TRBD1 (5 bases). Trimming removed 2 bases from V and 3 bases from J, with 10 bases in between. Germline CDR1 reads SGDLS; CDR2 reads YYNGEE. This CDR3 has 14 amino acids. In DNA form, the CDR3 reads TGTGCCAGCAGCGTTGACAGTGGGACAGATACGCAGTATTTT. It specifies CASSVDSGTDTQYF. Filled out from reference TRBV9 and TRBJ2-3, the complete variable domain reads DSGVTQTPKHLITATGQRVTLRCSPRSGDLSVYWYQQSLDQGLQFLIQYYNGEERAKGNILERFSAQQFPDLHSELNLSSLELGDSALYFCASSVDSGTDTQYFGPGTRLTVL.

This clone was observed once. The V and J genes are TRBV7-9 and TRBJ2-2; D call uncertain. The CDR3 has 14 amino acids. V gave up 4 bases and J gave up 3 bases, with 9 bases separating them. Germline-derived CDR1 and CDR2 are SEHNR and FQNEAQ (reference sequence). CDR3 in DNA: TGTGCCAGCAGCTCCTCGGGTTACACCGGGGAGCTGTTTTTT. Protein product: CASSSSGYTGELFF.

The chain's CDR3 is CASSQGTGNNYGYTF. The CDR3, as DNA: TGTGCCAGCAGTCAAGGGACAGGGAATAACTATGGCTACACCTTC. The chain links TRBV5-5 to TRBJ1-2; the match to TRBD1 covers 9 bases. V trimming: 5 bases; J trimming: 1 base; junction bases outside the gene matches: 6. The CDR3 extends over 15 amino acids. Per germline, CDR1 SGHKS and CDR2 YYEKEE (reference sequence).

This clone has a single count. The chain carries TRBV2 and TRBJ1-6, with 9 positions matching TRBD1. From germline, CDR1 is SNHLY and CDR2 FYNNEI. The CDR3 has 15 amino acids. The ends lost 7 bases at V and 7 bases at J; junction bases unmatched: 8. CDR3 DNA sequence: TGTGCCAGCAAATCTACCGGGACAGGGAATTCACCCCTCCACTTT. Translated, it gives CASKSTGTGNSPLHF.

CDR3 region: CASRHTEGTKEAFF. The DNA of the CDR3 is TGTGCCAGCAGGCATACAGAGGGAACAAAGGAAGCTTTCTTT. V is TRBV6-5 and J is TRBJ1-1; unclear D gene. CDR1 and CDR2 from the germline V gene are MNHEY and SVGAGI. The CDR3 sequence is 14 residues long. V lost 6 bases, J lost 8 bases, and 19 bases lay in between.

This clone occurred a few times. The chain links TRBV7-6 to TRBJ2-7; 10 nucleotides line up with TRBD1. The J segment lost 4 bases and the V segment lost 10 bases, leaving 7 bases of the junction unmatched. Germline V gives CDR1 SGHVS, CDR2 FNYEAQ. This CDR3 is built from 13 residues. The DNA of the CDR3 is TGTGCCATCAGGGGACAGGGGACGTACGAGCAGTACTTC. Translated, it gives CAIRGQGTYEQYF.

V is TRBV2 and J is TRBJ1-1; weak D call: TRBD1 (6 bases). The length of the CDR3 is 14 residues. V was cut by 3 bases and J by 1 base, with 9 bases left in between. Germline values: CDR1 SNHLY, CDR2 FYNNEI. CDR3 protein: CASSELGGNTEAFF. For the CDR3, the DNA is TGTGCCAGCAGTGAGCTAGGGGGGAACACTGAAGCTTTCTTT.

This sequence joins TRBV18 and TRBJ2-4; TRBD1 might be the D (6 bases). The germline V gene encodes CDR1 KGHSH and CDR2 LQKENI. There are 15 residues in the CDR3. Trimming took off 1 base at V and 0 bases at J, with 7 bases between the two ends. Written as DNA, the CDR3 is TGTGCCAGCTCACCACAGGGGGTAGCCAAAAACATTCAGTACTTC. Translation: CASSPQGVAKNIQYF.

The chain carries TRBV6-1 and TRBJ2-1; D ambiguous. V dropped 3 bases and J dropped 4 bases, with 7 bases sitting between them. This CDR3 has 13 residues. Germline CDR1 and CDR2: MNHNS and SASEGT. The CDR3 is CASSERPYNEQFF. CDR3 DNA sequence: TGTGCCAGCAGTGAGCGGCCATACAATGAGCAGTTCTTC.

This chain uses TRBV7-9 with TRBJ1-5, with D tentatively TRBD1 (6 bases). The CDR3 runs to 15 residues. V was cut by 5 bases and J by 0 bases, with 11 bases left in between. CDR1 and CDR2 from the germline V gene are SEHNR and FQNEAQ (reference sequence). As DNA, the CDR3 is TGTGCCAGCAGCGAACAGGGAAATAGCAATCAGCCCCAGCATTTT. This encodes CASSEQGNSNQPQHF.